A selection of T cell receptor beta chains follows, all from one sample in a study of blood T cell repertoires in COVID-19. TCRdb keeps only in-frame clones here, not all; method: immunoSEQ multiplex PCR. The sample lists under 150,000 clones; around 85% were seen once. Sequenced: peripheral blood. These receptors came from a human donor in a cohort sampled during active COVID-19. The CDR3 runs from the conserved cysteine through the conserved F or W. The D gene is left open where the match is weak. Some rows have no size entry. The others give once, few or many, or a class for an expanded clone.

size	D	V	length	J	DNA	CDR3
.	.	TRBV28	11	TRBJ1-1	TGTGCCAGCAGGCAGGGGTGGAGGGCTTTCTTT	CASRQGWRAFF
.	.	TRBV15	16	TRBJ1-1	TGTGCCACCAGCAGAGTCCAGGGCTCACCATTTACGGAAGCTTTCTTT	CATSRVQGSPFTEAFF
.	TRBD2	TRBV27	14	TRBJ2-1	TGTGCCAGCAAGATAGCGGGAGGGGTCAATGAGCAGTTCTTC	CASKIAGGVNEQFF
.	.	TRBV27	16	TRBJ2-5	TGTGCCAGCAGACGCTCGCGGCGGGGATTACAAGAGACCCAGTACTTC	CASRRSRRGLQETQYF
.	.	TRBV6-5	13	TRBJ2-2	TGTGCCAGCAGTTACTTCGGAGGCGGGGAGCTGTTTTTT	CASSYFGGGELFF
.	.	TRBV7-9	13	TRBJ2-1	TGTGCCACCGATCGGAGCTCCTACAATGAGCAGTTCTTC	CATDRSSYNEQFF
.	.	TRBV5-4	15	TRBJ1-1	TGTGCCAGCAGCTTGCCCCAGGGGAAGAACACTGAAGCTTTCTTT	CASSLPQGKNTEAFF
once	TRBD1	TRBV5-6	17	TRBJ2-7	TGTGCCAGCAGCTTCCTGACCGGACAGGGGAGAGCCTACGAGCAGTACTTC	CASSFLTGQGRAYEQYF
many	.	TRBV5-1	16	TRBJ2-3	TGCGCCAGCAGCTTGGCCTTGAGGCAGGGTACAGATACGCAGTATTTT	CASSLALRQGTDTQYF
.	TRBD2	TRBV6-2/TRBV6-3	16	TRBJ2-1	TGTGCCAGCAGTTACCTTAGCGGGAGGGCCGGGAATGAGCAGTTCTTC	CASSYLSGRAGNEQFF
.	.	TRBV6-9	15	TRBJ1-5	TGTGCCAGCAGTTATTTTTCCGTTTGCAATCAGCCCCAGCATTTT	CASSYFSVCNQPQHF
.	TRBD2	TRBV6-2/TRBV6-3	15	TRBJ2-5	TGTGCCAGCAGTTCTCTACTAGCGGGTCAAGAGACCCAGTACTTC	CASSSLLAGQETQYF
.	TRBD2	TRBV24-1	15	TRBJ2-1	TGTGCCACCAGTGACGCGACTAGCCCCGCCAATGAGCAGTTCTTC	CATSDATSPANEQFF
.	.	TRBV7-8	16	TRBJ1-4	TGTGCCAGCAGCCCGGAGGGAGGGGGAGGGGTTTTAAGACTGTTTTTT	CASSPEGGGGVLRLFF
.	TRBD2	TRBV7-2	15	TRBJ2-5	TGTGCCAGCAGCGAGGGCCGGACTAGCGTGAAGACCCAGTACTTC	CASSEGRTSVKTQYF
.	TRBD2	TRBV3-1/TRBV3-2	15	TRBJ2-3	TGTGCCAGCAGCCAAGAACGGGGGGTTGGAGATACGCAGTATTTT	CASSQERGVGDTQYF
.	TRBD2	TRBV7-3	14	TRBJ2-5	TGTGCCAGCAGCCCCGGGACTAGCGTAGAGACCCAGTACTTC	CASSPGTSVETQYF
once	.	TRBV3-1/TRBV3-2	15	TRBJ1-2	TGTGCCAGCAGCTCTCGGACGGGGAGGAACTATGGCTACACCTTC	CASSSRTGRNYGYTF
.	.	TRBV7-2	14	TRBJ1-4	TGTGCCAGCAGGCGGGGGCAAACGGCGGAAAAACTGTTTTTT	CASRRGQTAEKLFF
.	TRBD1	TRBV19	14	TRBJ1-1	TGTGCCAGTAGTATCGTCGGAGGGGGCGTGGGGGCTTTCTTT	CASSIVGGGVGAFF
.	TRBD1	TRBV2	15	TRBJ1-5	TGTGCCAGCAGGGGACAGGGAAATAGCTTTCAGCCCCAGCATTTT	CASRGQGNSFQPQHF
.	TRBD1	TRBV6-5	14	TRBJ2-3	TGTGCCACCAAACTGACAGGGCCTCCAGATACGCAGTATTTT	CATKLTGPPDTQYF
.	.	TRBV5-1	18	TRBJ2-2	TGCGCCAGCAGCCTTACCCAACAGGGAGCGTATAACACCGGGGAGCTGTTTTTT	CASSLTQQGAYNTGELFF
.	TRBD1	TRBV9	16	TRBJ2-3	TGTGCCAGCAGCCCGGGACAGGGGGTCGGCACAGATACGCAGTATTTT	CASSPGQGVGTDTQYF
.	.	TRBV11-3	13	TRBJ2-7	TGTGCCAGCGGGATACCGAAGGGGTACGAGCAGTACTTC	CASGIPKGYEQYF
.	TRBD1	TRBV11-2	17	TRBJ1-3	TGTGCCAGCAGCTTAGAGTCGGGACAGATCTCTGGAAACACCATATATTTT	CASSLESGQISGNTIYF
.	TRBD2	TRBV4-1	15	TRBJ2-1	TGCGCCAGCAGCCAAGTTGGTGGCCTAGCGGGAGAGCAGTTCTTC	CASSQVGGLAGEQFF
.	.	TRBV14	18	TRBJ1-4	TGTGCCAGCAGCCAAGTCGGGGTATTTGGGCAGGTGGCTGAAAAACTGTTTTTT	CASSQVGVFGQVAEKLFF
.	.	TRBV7-9	14	TRBJ2-5	TGTGCCAGCAGCCTTCGGGGGATCCAAGAGACCCAGTACTTC	CASSLRGIQETQYF
.	.	TRBV6-5	14	TRBJ2-3	TGTGCCAGCAGACGGACAGCAACCACAGATACGCAGTATTTT	CASRRTATTDTQYF
few	TRBD1	TRBV7-9	15	TRBJ1-5	TGTGCCAGCAGCCGCACAGGGGGGAGCAATCAGCCCCAGCATTTT	CASSRTGGSNQPQHF
.	.	TRBV5-6	14	TRBJ2-1	TGTGCCAGCAGGAGCTGGGGAGTCTACAATGAGCAGTTCTTC	CASRSWGVYNEQFF
.	.	TRBV9	15	TRBJ2-3	TGTGCCAGCAGCGCAGGGGCTCGAAGCACAGATACGCAGTATTTT	CASSAGARSTDTQYF
.	.	TRBV6-2/TRBV6-3	13	TRBJ2-5	TGTGCCAGCAGTTCCCAATACCAAGAGACCCAGTACTTC	CASSSQYQETQYF
.	.	TRBV12-5	16	TRBJ1-3	TGTGCTAGTGTTTCGGCGGCCTCGGGTTCTGGAAACACCATATATTTT	CASVSAASGSGNTIYF
.	.	TRBV13	15	TRBJ1-4	TGTGCCAGCAGCCTCCTGGCGGTAGGAGGCGAAAAACTGTTTTTT	CASSLLAVGGEKLFF
.	.	TRBV4-1	14	TRBJ2-3	TGCGCCAGCAGCGTTCTCCCTAGAACGGATACGCAGTATTTT	CASSVLPRTDTQYF
once	.	TRBV24-1	14	TRBJ2-2	TGTGCCACCAGTGACCAGAGGGTGAGCAGGGAGCTGTTTTTT	CATSDQRVSRELFF
.	TRBD2	TRBV19	14	TRBJ2-3	TGTGCCAGTAGTACGGGGGGATTCACAGATACGCAGTATTTT	CASSTGGFTDTQYF
.	.	TRBV5-1	15	TRBJ2-7	TGCGCCAGCAGCTTGGGTGAGACAGTTAGCTACGAGCAGTACTTC	CASSLGETVSYEQYF
.	.	TRBV29-1	11	TRBJ2-4	TGCAGCGTTAGGCAGGGCAGGCTTCTGTACTTC	CSVRQGRLLYF
.	TRBD2	TRBV9	14	TRBJ2-7	TGTGCCAGCAGCGTAGCGGGGGGACGATACGAGCAGTACTTC	CASSVAGGRYEQYF
.	.	TRBV23-1	20	TRBJ1-2	TGCGCCAGCAGTCAAATGGGGCCGGGGGTTACCCAGCCATTTAACTATGGCTACACCTTC	CASSQMGPGVTQPFNYGYTF
.	.	TRBV7-2	15	TRBJ2-7	TGTGCCAGCAGCTTGAGCCCCCTTACCCGCTACGAGCAGTACTTC	CASSLSPLTRYEQYF
many	.	TRBV7-9	14	TRBJ1-4	TGTGCCAGCAGGGGAGCCGGGGGAAGCGAAAAACTGTTTTTT	CASRGAGGSEKLFF
.	TRBD1	TRBV5-1	16	TRBJ1-2	TGCGCCAGCAGCTTGGAGGGGGCGAATTTTATGAATGGCTACACCTTC	CASSLEGANFMNGYTF
.	.	TRBV7-3	14	TRBJ2-5	TGTGCCAGCAGCCTCGGGCTTGGGGGGGAGACCCAGTACTTC	CASSLGLGGETQYF
.	.	TRBV7-2	14	TRBJ1-3	TGTGCCAGCAGCTTAGGGACAGTTGGAAACACCATATATTTT	CASSLGTVGNTIYF
.	.	TRBV2	15	TRBJ2-1	TGTGCCAGCAGCCTTCGAGTCGGACAGCAAAATGAGCAGTTCTTC	CASSLRVGQQNEQFF
few	.	TRBV28	13	TRBJ1-2	TGTGCCAGCAGCCATAGACAAGACTATGGCTACACCTTC	CASSHRQDYGYTF
.	.	TRBV6-2/TRBV6-3	13	TRBJ2-7	TGTGCCAGCAGTGACAACAGGGTCTACGAGCAGTACTTC	CASSDNRVYEQYF
.	.	TRBV7-2	15	TRBJ2-3	TGTGCCAGCAGCACGCGCGCTAGCGGCACAGATACGCAGTATTTT	CASSTRASGTDTQYF
.	.	TRBV12-5	12	TRBJ2-7	TGTGCTAGTGGTTTGGTTCACTACGAGCAGTACTTC	CASGLVHYEQYF